Each of the 21 T cell receptor beta chains below was sequenced from the same sample in a study of T cell responses to AZD1222 COVID-19 vaccine (dated by TCRdb to 2020 to 2022). The time point label, read with the paper, signifies: about 28 days (+/-7) after the second vaccine dose. Library prep was done by the immunoSEQ multiplex PCR assay. TCRdb took this table from immuneACCESS and kept in-frame rearrangements with V and J called. Such tables lack part of the clones; where checked against another copy, unresolved V genes explain under half of the gap, and the rest is unexplained. Across this sample there are around 130,000 clones, with around 87% seen only once. The top ten clones comprise around 2.9% of the sample. Sequenced material: peripheral blood, taken 28 days after the second AZD1222 dose. Source of these receptors: an adult who received the AZD1222 COVID-19 vaccine.

This sequence joins TRBV6-5 and TRBJ2-7; TRBD1 matches 9 bases. The J segment lost 6 bases and the V segment lost 8 bases, leaving 11 bases of the junction unmatched. The CDR3 has 14 amino acids. CDR1 is MNHEY and CDR2 is SVGAGI in the germline V gene. CDR3 protein: CASFQDRGSREQYF. In DNA, the CDR3 is TGTGCCAGCTTCCAGGACAGGGGATCTCGCGAGCAGTACTTC.

The chain recombines TRBV5-1 with TRBJ2-1; tentatively, D is TRBD2 (6 bases). There are 13 residues in the CDR3. Trimming shortened V by 7 bases and J by 7 bases, and 15 bases separated the two germline ends. Germline-derived CDR1 and CDR2 are SGHRS and YFSETQ. CDR3 sequence (DNA): TGCGCCAGCGACGTTTTGGGAGGAAATGAGCAGTTCTTC. This codes for CASDVLGGNEQFF.

V and J are TRBV5-4 and TRBJ2-3; the D call may be TRBD1 or TRBD2 (6 bases each). This CDR3 spans 16 amino acids. The V and J ends lost 3 bases and 0 bases respectively, with 14 bases between them. Germline V CDR1 and CDR2: SGHNT, YYREEE (reference sequence). This chain's CDR3 is CASSSGGGTSTDTQYF. CDR3 DNA sequence: TGTGCCAGCAGCTCCGGGGGCGGTACTAGCACAGATACGCAGTATTTT. The full variable domain, with the rest looked up from reference TRBV5-4 and TRBJ2-3, is ETGVTQSPTHLIKTRGQQVTLRCSSQSGHNTVSWYQQALGQGPQFIFQYYREEENGRGNFPPRFSGLQFPNYSSELNVNALELDDSALYLCASSSGGGTSTDTQYFGPGTRLTVL.

The genes are TRBV6-5 and TRBJ2-7; 8 bases agree with TRBD2. Germline V lookup: CDR1 MNHEY, CDR2 SVGAGI. With V trimmed by 7 bases and J by 0 bases, 5 bases remained unmatched. CDR3 length: 14 amino acids. The CDR3 reads CASTTGGSSYEQYF. The DNA of the CDR3 is TGTGCCAGCACCACGGGGGGGAGCTCCTACGAGCAGTACTTC.

The rearrangement uses TRBV27 and TRBJ1-2; D not certain. This CDR3 is 13 amino acids long. The V and J ends lost 2 bases and 0 bases respectively, with 4 bases between them. Per germline, CDR1 MNHEY and CDR2 SMNVEV (reference sequence). CDR3 coding DNA: TGTGCCAGCAGTTTAGGGGCTAACTATGGCTACACCTTC. This gives the protein CASSLGANYGYTF.

The rearrangement uses TRBV19 and TRBJ2-7, with 9 positions matching TRBD2. V lost 4 bases, J lost 2 bases, and 3 bases stayed unmatched. The germline gives CDR1 LNHDA, CDR2 SQIVND (reference sequence). This CDR3 region has 14 residues. The CDR3 reads CASSRAGGTYEQYF. The DNA of the CDR3 is TGTGCCAGTAGTAGAGCGGGGGGCACCTACGAGCAGTACTTC.

The chain combines TRBV10-3 with TRBJ1-1; TRBD1 might be the D (5 bases). Germline V gene sequence: CDR1 ENHRY, CDR2 SYGVKD. V was shortened by 10 bases and J by 1 base, with 10 bases between the two germline ends. CDR3 size: 12 residues. The CDR3 nucleotides read TGTGCCACCGGACACGAGAACACTGAAGCTTTCTTT. Its translation is CATGHENTEAFF.

The rearrangement links TRBV10-3 to TRBJ1-2; 12 bases line up with TRBD1. Germline V gives CDR1 ENHRY, CDR2 SYGVKD. The CDR3 length is 17 residues. Trimming at V came to 6 bases and at J to 7 bases, leaving 15 bases not matched to a gene. This chain's CDR3 is CAIRPGQGAGLWRGYTF. The CDR3 nucleotides read TGTGCCATCAGACCGGGACAGGGGGCCGGATTGTGGCGTGGCTACACCTTC.

This rearrangement joins TRBV5-1 to TRBJ2-1; 11 nucleotides match TRBD2. Germline CDR1 and CDR2: SGHRS and YFSETQ. Losses at the gene ends were 4 bases for V and 7 bases for J; bases not matched to a gene: 10. CDR3 size: 16 residues. DNA for the CDR3: TGCGCCAGCAGCCACGGGTGGGCTAGCGGGGGGAATGAGCAGTTCTTC. Its protein is CASSHGWASGGNEQFF.

The chain is built from TRBV5-1 and TRBJ2-5, with D perhaps given as TRBD1 or TRBD2 (5 bases each). V dropped 5 bases and J dropped 1 base, with 12 bases sitting between them. The CDR3 contains 14 residues. Germline V gives CDR1 SGHRS, CDR2 YFSETQ. The DNA of the CDR3 is TGCGCCAGCAGTTACGGGGCCCTCCAAGAGACCCAGTACTTC. Translation gives CASSYGALQETQYF.

The V call is TRBV19, the J call TRBJ1-6; D not resolved. V was shortened by 9 bases and J by 8 bases, with 14 bases between the two germline ends. The CDR3 length is 13 residues. The V gene's germline CDR1 is LNHDA and CDR2 SQIVND (reference sequence). CDR3 protein: CARAGSDYSPLHF. The CDR3 nucleotides are TGTGCCAGGGCGGGCAGTGACTATTCACCCCTCCACTTT.

The rearrangement links TRBV7-2 to TRBJ2-1; D unclear. From germline, CDR1 is SGHTA and CDR2 FQGNSA. V gave up 3 bases and J gave up 7 bases, with 4 bases separating them. This CDR3 has 11 residues. The CDR3 spells CASSFFNEQFF. CDR3 nucleotide sequence: TGTGCCAGCAGCTTCTTTAATGAGCAGTTCTTC.

The chain uses TRBV11-2 and TRBJ1-1; possibly TRBD1 for D (5 bases). This CDR3 is built from 17 residues. The V and J ends lost 3 bases and 2 bases respectively, with 19 bases between them. Per germline, CDR1 SGHAT and CDR2 FQNNGV. The CDR3 region has the DNA TGTGCCAGCAGCTTCGGGGGGGTGCGCTCCTATAACACTGAAGCTTTCTTT. Protein: CASSFGGVRSYNTEAFF.

The CDR3 sequence: CASSYSIATLYGYTF. The DNA for the CDR3 is TGTGCCAGCAGTTACTCGATTGCGACACTCTATGGCTACACCTTC. The J gene is TRBJ1-2, the V gene TRBV6-2 or TRBV6-3, with unresolved D. Germline CDR1 and CDR2: MNHEY and SVGEGT. The CDR3 totals 15 residues. Trimming stripped 0 bases from V and 4 bases from J, with 12 bases between.

The chain links TRBV6-5 to TRBJ1-2; the match to TRBD1 covers 7 bases. V was pared by 4 bases and J by 6 bases, with 11 bases of the junction left unmatched. Germline-derived CDR1 and CDR2 are MNHEY and SVGAGI. This CDR3 is 15 amino acids long. This CDR3 reads CASSWDSSLSNGYTF. The CDR3 DNA reads TGTGCCAGCAGTTGGGACAGCTCTTTATCGAATGGCTACACCTTC.

This chain links TRBV5-1 with TRBJ2-6, with TRBD2 matching over 11 bases. Germline-derived CDR1 and CDR2 are SGHRS and YFSETQ. Trimming took 1 base from V and 0 from J; bases not matched to a gene: 0. The CDR3 contains 17 residues. CDR3 protein: CASSLTSGGSGANVLTF. The CDR3 DNA follows: TGCGCCAGCAGCTTGACTAGCGGGGGCTCTGGGGCCAACGTCCTGACTTTC.

The rearrangement joins TRBV14 to TRBJ2-3, with 12 bases identical to TRBD2. This CDR3 has 16 amino acids. Germline V CDR1 and CDR2: SGHDN, FVKESK. The V and J ends lost 4 bases and 2 bases, in that order; junction bases with no gene match: 4. The CDR3 loop is CASSRLAGVNTDTQYF. CDR3 nucleotides: TGTGCCAGCAGCCGACTAGCGGGGGTGAACACAGATACGCAGTATTTT.

The CDR3 is CASSITGFRTEAFF. The CDR3 DNA sequence: TGTGCCAGTAGTATCACAGGGTTCAGGACTGAAGCTTTCTTT. This sequence joins TRBV19 and TRBJ1-1; the D gene is possibly TRBD1 (6 bases). The CDR3 is 14 residues long. Trimming took off 3 bases at V and 5 bases at J, with 13 bases between the two ends. Germline lookup yields CDR1 LNHDA and CDR2 SQIVND (reference sequence).

The chain employs TRBV19 and TRBJ2-1, with D possibly being TRBD1 or TRBD2 (5 bases each). The ends were cut back, 7 bases at V and 4 bases at J, with 11 bases in the middle. This CDR3 has 13 amino acids. Germline V CDR1 and CDR2: LNHDA, SQIVND (reference sequence). CDR3 DNA: TGTGCCAGTAAACAGGACTCTTACAATGAGCAGTTCTTC. Amino acid sequence: CASKQDSYNEQFF.

The rearrangement joins TRBV4-1 to TRBJ1-1, with TRBD1 identical over 10 bases. The germline gives CDR1 MGHRA, CDR2 YSYEKL. J gave up 11 bases and V 3 bases, and 6 bases lay outside the gene matches. The CDR3 runs 13 residues. Here the CDR3 reads CASSQTGGGGAFF. The CDR3, as DNA: TGCGCCAGCAGCCAGACAGGGGGCGGAGGGGCTTTCTTT.

The rearrangement links TRBV19 to TRBJ1-6; possibly TRBD1 for D (5 bases). This CDR3 spans 15 amino acids. Trimming took off 5 bases at V and 10 bases at J, with 18 bases between the two ends. In germline, CDR1 is LNHDA, CDR2 SQIVND (reference sequence). In DNA, the CDR3 is TGTGCCAGTAGTCCCTGGGGAGGGGCACAATCACCCCTCCACTTT. Protein sequence: CASSPWGGAQSPLHF. The whole variable domain, remainder taken from reference TRBV19 and TRBJ1-6, is DGGITQSPKYLFRKEGQNVTLSCEQNLNHDAMYWYRQDPGQGLRLIYYSQIVNDFQKGDIAEGYSVSREKKESFPLTVTSAQKNPTAFYLCASSPWGGAQSPLHFGNGTRLTVT.